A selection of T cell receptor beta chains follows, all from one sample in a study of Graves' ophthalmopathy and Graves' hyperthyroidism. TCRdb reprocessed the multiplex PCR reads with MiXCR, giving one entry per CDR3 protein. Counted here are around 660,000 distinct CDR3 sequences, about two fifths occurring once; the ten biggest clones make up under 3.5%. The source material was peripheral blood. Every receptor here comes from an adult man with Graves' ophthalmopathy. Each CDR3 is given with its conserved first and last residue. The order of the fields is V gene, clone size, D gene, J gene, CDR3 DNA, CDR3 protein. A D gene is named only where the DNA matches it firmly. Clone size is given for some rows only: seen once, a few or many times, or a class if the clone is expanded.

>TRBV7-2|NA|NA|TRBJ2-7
TGTGCCAGCAGCTTAGGTAGCGTACACGAGCAGTACTTC
CASSLGSVHEQYF
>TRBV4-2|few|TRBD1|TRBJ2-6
TGTGCCAGCAGTTGGGGGACAGTTACTGGGGCCAACGTCCTGACTTTC
CASSWGTVTGANVLTF
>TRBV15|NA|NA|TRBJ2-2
TGTGCCGCCAGCAGAGAGGGGGGCACCGGGGAGCTGTTCTTT
CAASREGGTGELFF
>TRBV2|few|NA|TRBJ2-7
TGTGCCAGCAGTTCCCGGGCTAGCTCCTACGAGCAGTACTTC
CASSSRASSYEQYF
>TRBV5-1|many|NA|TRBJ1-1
TGCGCCAGCAGCCGGCCTGAGGGGGTGACTGAAGCTTTCTTT
CASSRPEGVTEAFF
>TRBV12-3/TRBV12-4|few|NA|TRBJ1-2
TGTGCCAGCAGTTTAACGGTGTCATATGGCTACACCTTC
CASSLTVSYGYTF
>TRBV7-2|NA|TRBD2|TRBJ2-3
TGTGCCAGCAGCTCACTAGCGAGTACGCAGTATTTT
CASSSLASTQYF
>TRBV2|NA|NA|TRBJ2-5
TGTGCCAGCAGCCTCAGAGCACAGGGACGGTGGTACCAAGAGACCCGGTACTTC
CASSLRAQGRWYQETRYF
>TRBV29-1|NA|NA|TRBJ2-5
TGCAGCGTTGAATTGGGGGCGGCGGAGACCCAGTACTTC
CSVELGAAETQYF
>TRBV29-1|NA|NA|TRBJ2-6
TGCAGCGTTGTGGGGGTCGAACCTGGGGCCAACGTCCTGACTTTC
CSVVGVEPGANVLTF
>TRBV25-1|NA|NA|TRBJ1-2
TGTGCCAGCAGTGAATTGGGGGGTAACTCTGGAAACACCTTC
CASSELGGNSGNTF
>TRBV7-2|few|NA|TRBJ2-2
TGCGCCAGCAGCCACGCAGGGTCGCCGAACACCGGGGAGCTGTTTTTT
CASSHAGSPNTGELFF
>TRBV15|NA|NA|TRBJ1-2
TGTGCCACCAGCAGTCCCCCTGGACCGCTCTATGGCTACACCTTC
CATSSPPGPLYGYTF